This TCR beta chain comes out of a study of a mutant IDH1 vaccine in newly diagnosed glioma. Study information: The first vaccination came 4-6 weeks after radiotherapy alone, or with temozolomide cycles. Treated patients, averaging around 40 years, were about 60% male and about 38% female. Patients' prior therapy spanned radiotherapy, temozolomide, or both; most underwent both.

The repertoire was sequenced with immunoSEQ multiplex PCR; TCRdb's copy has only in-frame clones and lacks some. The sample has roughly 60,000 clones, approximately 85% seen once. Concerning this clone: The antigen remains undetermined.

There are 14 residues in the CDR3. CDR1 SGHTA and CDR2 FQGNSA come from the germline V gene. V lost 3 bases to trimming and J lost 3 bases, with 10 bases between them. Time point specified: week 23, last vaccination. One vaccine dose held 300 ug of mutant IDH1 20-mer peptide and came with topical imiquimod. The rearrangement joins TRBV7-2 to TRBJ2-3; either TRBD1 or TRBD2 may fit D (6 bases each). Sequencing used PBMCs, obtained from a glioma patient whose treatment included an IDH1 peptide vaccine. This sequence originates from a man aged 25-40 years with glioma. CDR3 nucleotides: TGTGCCAGCAGCTTGTGGGGGGCAACAGATACGCAGTATTTT. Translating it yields CASSLWGATDTQYF.